The TCR beta chain under discussion was sequenced for a study of blood T cell repertoires in COVID-19. The data were produced by immunoSEQ multiplex PCR, yet TCRdb's version contains in-frame clones alone and is incomplete. This sample has approximately 170,000 clones, with approximately 85% found just once. CDR1 is MNHEY, CDR2 SVGAGI, per germline. The CDR3 has 15 residues. V was clipped by 2 bases and J by 5 bases, with 15 bases between them. The specimen was peripheral blood. The chain joins TRBV6-5 to TRBJ2-5; maybe TRBD1 (6 bases). This TCR derives from a man at least 80 years old with COVID-19, enrolled during active disease. Here the CDR3 reads CASSYRAQRGETQYF. The DNA of the CDR3 is TGTGCCAGCAGTTACAGGGCACAAAGGGGGGAGACCCAGTACTTC.